These T cell receptor beta chains were read from a single sample in a study of graft-versus-host responses after intestinal transplantation. The repertoire was sequenced with immunoSEQ multiplex PCR; TCRdb's copy has only in-frame clones and lacks some. The data contain about 88,000 clones, over 90% of them seen just once; the ten biggest clones take up 0.15% to 0.2%. For these TCRs, the target antigens are not known. This specimen was unstimulated CD4+ T cells sorted from spleen or lymph node cells, taken before transplant. These receptors were collected from a human donor who was the organ donor for an intestinal transplant. Each CDR3 is given with its conserved first and last residue. A D gene is named only where the DNA matches it firmly. The size field is filled for only some rows; it gives once, few, many or a size class.

CDR3 DNA: TGTGCCAGCAGCTTTCGGGCGGAAGAGACCCAGTACTTC
CDR3 protein: CASSFRAEETQYF
D gene: NA
clone size: NA
V gene: TRBV7-2
J gene: TRBJ2-5

CDR3 DNA: TGTGCCAGCAGTTTAAATAATTCACCCCTCCACTTT
CDR3 protein: CASSLNNSPLHF
D gene: NA
clone size: NA
V gene: TRBV28
J gene: TRBJ1-6

CDR3 DNA: TGTGCCAGCAGTCTGTTCGGGACCCAGGAACACTTC
CDR3 protein: CASSLFGTQEHF
D gene: NA
clone size: NA
V gene: TRBV2
J gene: TRBJ2-5

CDR3 DNA: TGTGCCAGTAGCCCGTCACCGGGACGGGGGTTCGGTAGGACAGATACGCAGTATTTT
CDR3 protein: CASSPSPGRGFGRTDTQYF
D gene: NA
clone size: NA
V gene: TRBV19
J gene: TRBJ2-3

CDR3 DNA: TGTGCCAGCAGTTACTCGACGAGGACTGGGGCCAACGTCCTGACTTTC
CDR3 protein: CASSYSTRTGANVLTF
D gene: NA
clone size: NA
V gene: TRBV6-5
J gene: TRBJ2-6

CDR3 DNA: TGTGCCAGCAGCGTAGCGCTAGGGGGGGCGGATGGCTACACCTTC
CDR3 protein: CASSVALGGADGYTF
D gene: NA
clone size: NA
V gene: TRBV9
J gene: TRBJ1-2

CDR3 DNA: TGTGCCAGCAGCTTAGCGCTCGGATTAGGGGGTTCACCCCTCCACTTT
CDR3 protein: CASSLALGLGGSPLHF
D gene: NA
clone size: NA
V gene: TRBV7-9
J gene: TRBJ1-6

CDR3 DNA: TGTGCCAGCAGCTTAACCGGACAGGGGGCGCACGGCTACACCTTC
CDR3 protein: CASSLTGQGAHGYTF
D gene: TRBD1
clone size: NA
V gene: TRBV7-3
J gene: TRBJ1-2

CDR3 DNA: TGCGCCAGCAGCTGGGCTCTTGGGACAGACCAAGAGACCCAGTACTTC
CDR3 protein: CASSWALGTDQETQYF
D gene: TRBD1
clone size: NA
V gene: TRBV5-1
J gene: TRBJ2-5

CDR3 DNA: TGTGCCAGCAGTTTCAGGGGACTGGAGGGCTACACCTTC
CDR3 protein: CASSFRGLEGYTF
D gene: NA
clone size: NA
V gene: TRBV6-5
J gene: TRBJ1-2

CDR3 DNA: TGTGCCAGCAGCATGACAGGGGGGAATCAGCCCCAGCATTTT
CDR3 protein: CASSMTGGNQPQHF
D gene: TRBD1
clone size: NA
V gene: TRBV5-6
J gene: TRBJ1-5

CDR3 DNA: TGCGCCAGCAGCCAAGGCGAACCTGACGGGTGGCGGTTCTTC
CDR3 protein: CASSQGEPDGWRFF
D gene: NA
clone size: NA
V gene: TRBV4-1
J gene: TRBJ2-1

CDR3 DNA: TGTGCCAGCAGTTACTCGGCGGCCGGCTACACCTTC
CDR3 protein: CASSYSAAGYTF
D gene: NA
clone size: NA
V gene: TRBV6-6
J gene: TRBJ1-2

CDR3 DNA: TGTGCCATCAGTGGGACAGGAATGAACACTGAAGCTTTCTTT
CDR3 protein: CAISGTGMNTEAFF
D gene: TRBD1
clone size: few
V gene: TRBV10-3
J gene: TRBJ1-1

CDR3 DNA: TGTGCCAGCAGTGAACAGAGCACAGATACGCAGTATTTT
CDR3 protein: CASSEQSTDTQYF
D gene: NA
clone size: NA
V gene: TRBV6-1
J gene: TRBJ2-3

CDR3 DNA: TGTGCCAGCAGTGAATCCCGGAGCTGGGCCAACGTCCTGACTTTC
CDR3 protein: CASSESRSWANVLTF
D gene: NA
clone size: NA
V gene: TRBV6-1
J gene: TRBJ2-6

CDR3 DNA: TGTGCCAGCGCCTCAGGGGACTCCTACGAGCAGTACTTC
CDR3 protein: CASASGDSYEQYF
D gene: NA
clone size: NA
V gene: TRBV6-5
J gene: TRBJ2-7

CDR3 DNA: TGCGCCAGCAGCCAAGATAGAGGGCGATCACCCCTCCACTTT
CDR3 protein: CASSQDRGRSPLHF
D gene: NA
clone size: NA
V gene: TRBV4-1
J gene: TRBJ1-6

CDR3 DNA: TGTGCCAGCAGCTTAGCCGATCCGGGGGGGGACGAGCAGTACTTC
CDR3 protein: CASSLADPGGDEQYF
D gene: TRBD2
clone size: NA
V gene: TRBV13
J gene: TRBJ2-7

CDR3 DNA: TGCGCCAGCAGCCAAGAATGGCAGGGAGGCAATCAGCCCCAGCATTTT
CDR3 protein: CASSQEWQGGNQPQHF
D gene: NA
clone size: once
V gene: TRBV4-1
J gene: TRBJ1-5

CDR3 DNA: TGTGCCAGCAGCTTAGGTTTACGGAAGAACACTGAAGCTTTCTTT
CDR3 protein: CASSLGLRKNTEAFF
D gene: NA
clone size: once
V gene: TRBV7-3
J gene: TRBJ1-1

CDR3 DNA: TGTGCCAGCAGCTCCGCGGGGGGGCGAACGGCTTACGAGCAGTACTTC
CDR3 protein: CASSSAGGRTAYEQYF
D gene: TRBD2
clone size: NA
V gene: TRBV7-9
J gene: TRBJ2-7

CDR3 DNA: TGTGCCAGCGGATTCGCCGGAGGCAGGGGGCACGCTGAAGCTTTCTTT
CDR3 protein: CASGFAGGRGHAEAFF
D gene: TRBD1
clone size: NA
V gene: TRBV2
J gene: TRBJ1-1

CDR3 DNA: TGTGCCAGCAGTTTATATAGCAATCAGCCCCAGCATTTT
CDR3 protein: CASSLYSNQPQHF
D gene: NA
clone size: NA
V gene: TRBV28
J gene: TRBJ1-5

CDR3 DNA: TGTGCCAGCAGCTTGTCGATGGCCAACACTGAAGCTTTCTTT
CDR3 protein: CASSLSMANTEAFF
D gene: NA
clone size: NA
V gene: TRBV5-5
J gene: TRBJ1-1

CDR3 DNA: TGTGCCAGCAGTGGACAGGGCAATGAGCAGTTCTTC
CDR3 protein: CASSGQGNEQFF
D gene: TRBD1
clone size: NA
V gene: TRBV25-1
J gene: TRBJ2-1

CDR3 DNA: TGTGCCTGGAAAACAGGCTATGGCTACACCTTC
CDR3 protein: CAWKTGYGYTF
D gene: NA
clone size: NA
V gene: TRBV30
J gene: TRBJ1-2

CDR3 DNA: TGTGCCAGCAGCGACAGGGGGCCTGAAGCTTTCTTT
CDR3 protein: CASSDRGPEAFF
D gene: TRBD1
clone size: NA
V gene: TRBV2
J gene: TRBJ1-1

CDR3 DNA: TGCGCCAGCACCTTCACAGATACGCAGTATTTT
CDR3 protein: CASTFTDTQYF
D gene: NA
clone size: NA
V gene: TRBV5-1
J gene: TRBJ2-3

CDR3 DNA: TGTGCCAGCAGCCCTCCGGGGGGGCGGAGGGATGGCTACACCTTC
CDR3 protein: CASSPPGGRRDGYTF
D gene: NA
clone size: NA
V gene: TRBV28
J gene: TRBJ1-2

CDR3 DNA: TGTGCCAGCAGCTTGGAGGGACAGGGCAACACCATATATTTT
CDR3 protein: CASSLEGQGNTIYF
D gene: TRBD1
clone size: NA
V gene: TRBV5-5
J gene: TRBJ1-3

CDR3 DNA: TGCGCCAGCGGACGGGACACCGGCTACAATGAGCAGTTCTTC
CDR3 protein: CASGRDTGYNEQFF
D gene: NA
clone size: NA
V gene: TRBV4-3
J gene: TRBJ2-1

CDR3 DNA: TGCAGCGTTGACAAGATTAGCGGGGGGAGGGCAGATACGCAGTATTTT
CDR3 protein: CSVDKISGGRADTQYF
D gene: TRBD2
clone size: once
V gene: TRBV29-1
J gene: TRBJ2-3

CDR3 DNA: TGCGCCAGCAGCTTCACAGGGGACTCCTACAATGAGCAGTTCTTC
CDR3 protein: CASSFTGDSYNEQFF
D gene: TRBD1
clone size: NA
V gene: TRBV5-1
J gene: TRBJ2-1

CDR3 DNA: TGTGCCTGGAGTGTATGGGGAGGCGGGGCTTTCTTT
CDR3 protein: CAWSVWGGGAFF
D gene: NA
clone size: NA
V gene: TRBV30
J gene: TRBJ1-1

CDR3 DNA: TGTGCCAGCAGCCCCATCGTTAACTCTGGAAACACCATATATTTT
CDR3 protein: CASSPIVNSGNTIYF
D gene: NA
clone size: NA
V gene: TRBV7-7
J gene: TRBJ1-3

CDR3 DNA: TGTGCCAGCACACGCGAGCGGGGGGGCTACGAGCAGTACTTC
CDR3 protein: CASTRERGGYEQYF
D gene: TRBD2
clone size: once
V gene: TRBV7-2
J gene: TRBJ2-7

CDR3 DNA: TGTGCCAGCAGGCAGACGAACACCGGGGAGCTGTTTTTT
CDR3 protein: CASRQTNTGELFF
D gene: NA
clone size: NA
V gene: TRBV7-3
J gene: TRBJ2-2

CDR3 DNA: TGTGCCAGCTCACGACAGGGGCTGAACACTGAAGCTTTCTTT
CDR3 protein: CASSRQGLNTEAFF
D gene: TRBD1
clone size: NA
V gene: TRBV18
J gene: TRBJ1-1

CDR3 DNA: TGTGCCAGCAGCTTCGACACTGTGGGCTACACCTTC
CDR3 protein: CASSFDTVGYTF
D gene: NA
clone size: few
V gene: TRBV11-2
J gene: TRBJ1-2

CDR3 DNA: TGTGCCAGTAAGGCACCGTACAATCAGCCCCAGCATTTT
CDR3 protein: CASKAPYNQPQHF
D gene: NA
clone size: NA
V gene: TRBV19
J gene: TRBJ1-5

CDR3 DNA: TGTGCCAGCAGTTTATTGACAGGGGCCAACAATCAGCCCCAGCATTTT
CDR3 protein: CASSLLTGANNQPQHF
D gene: TRBD1
clone size: NA
V gene: TRBV28
J gene: TRBJ1-5

CDR3 DNA: TGTGCCACCAGGCGACTGGACACTGAAGCTTTCTTT
CDR3 protein: CATRRLDTEAFF
D gene: NA
clone size: NA
V gene: TRBV15
J gene: TRBJ1-1